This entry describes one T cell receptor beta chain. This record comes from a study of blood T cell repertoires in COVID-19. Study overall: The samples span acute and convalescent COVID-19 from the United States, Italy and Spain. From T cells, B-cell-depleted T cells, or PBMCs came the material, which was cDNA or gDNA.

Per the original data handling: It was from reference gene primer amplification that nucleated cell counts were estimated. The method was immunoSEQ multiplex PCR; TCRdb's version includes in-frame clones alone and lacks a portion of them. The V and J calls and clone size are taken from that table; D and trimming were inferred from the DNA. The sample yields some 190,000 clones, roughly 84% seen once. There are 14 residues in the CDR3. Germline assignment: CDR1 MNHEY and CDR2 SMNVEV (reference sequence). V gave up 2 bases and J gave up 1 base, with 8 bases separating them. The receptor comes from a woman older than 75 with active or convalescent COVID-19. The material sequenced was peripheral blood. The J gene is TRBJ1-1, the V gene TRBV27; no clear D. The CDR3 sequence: CASSLNSQNTEAFF. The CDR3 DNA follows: TGTGCCAGCAGTTTAAACAGCCAGAACACTGAAGCTTTCTTT.